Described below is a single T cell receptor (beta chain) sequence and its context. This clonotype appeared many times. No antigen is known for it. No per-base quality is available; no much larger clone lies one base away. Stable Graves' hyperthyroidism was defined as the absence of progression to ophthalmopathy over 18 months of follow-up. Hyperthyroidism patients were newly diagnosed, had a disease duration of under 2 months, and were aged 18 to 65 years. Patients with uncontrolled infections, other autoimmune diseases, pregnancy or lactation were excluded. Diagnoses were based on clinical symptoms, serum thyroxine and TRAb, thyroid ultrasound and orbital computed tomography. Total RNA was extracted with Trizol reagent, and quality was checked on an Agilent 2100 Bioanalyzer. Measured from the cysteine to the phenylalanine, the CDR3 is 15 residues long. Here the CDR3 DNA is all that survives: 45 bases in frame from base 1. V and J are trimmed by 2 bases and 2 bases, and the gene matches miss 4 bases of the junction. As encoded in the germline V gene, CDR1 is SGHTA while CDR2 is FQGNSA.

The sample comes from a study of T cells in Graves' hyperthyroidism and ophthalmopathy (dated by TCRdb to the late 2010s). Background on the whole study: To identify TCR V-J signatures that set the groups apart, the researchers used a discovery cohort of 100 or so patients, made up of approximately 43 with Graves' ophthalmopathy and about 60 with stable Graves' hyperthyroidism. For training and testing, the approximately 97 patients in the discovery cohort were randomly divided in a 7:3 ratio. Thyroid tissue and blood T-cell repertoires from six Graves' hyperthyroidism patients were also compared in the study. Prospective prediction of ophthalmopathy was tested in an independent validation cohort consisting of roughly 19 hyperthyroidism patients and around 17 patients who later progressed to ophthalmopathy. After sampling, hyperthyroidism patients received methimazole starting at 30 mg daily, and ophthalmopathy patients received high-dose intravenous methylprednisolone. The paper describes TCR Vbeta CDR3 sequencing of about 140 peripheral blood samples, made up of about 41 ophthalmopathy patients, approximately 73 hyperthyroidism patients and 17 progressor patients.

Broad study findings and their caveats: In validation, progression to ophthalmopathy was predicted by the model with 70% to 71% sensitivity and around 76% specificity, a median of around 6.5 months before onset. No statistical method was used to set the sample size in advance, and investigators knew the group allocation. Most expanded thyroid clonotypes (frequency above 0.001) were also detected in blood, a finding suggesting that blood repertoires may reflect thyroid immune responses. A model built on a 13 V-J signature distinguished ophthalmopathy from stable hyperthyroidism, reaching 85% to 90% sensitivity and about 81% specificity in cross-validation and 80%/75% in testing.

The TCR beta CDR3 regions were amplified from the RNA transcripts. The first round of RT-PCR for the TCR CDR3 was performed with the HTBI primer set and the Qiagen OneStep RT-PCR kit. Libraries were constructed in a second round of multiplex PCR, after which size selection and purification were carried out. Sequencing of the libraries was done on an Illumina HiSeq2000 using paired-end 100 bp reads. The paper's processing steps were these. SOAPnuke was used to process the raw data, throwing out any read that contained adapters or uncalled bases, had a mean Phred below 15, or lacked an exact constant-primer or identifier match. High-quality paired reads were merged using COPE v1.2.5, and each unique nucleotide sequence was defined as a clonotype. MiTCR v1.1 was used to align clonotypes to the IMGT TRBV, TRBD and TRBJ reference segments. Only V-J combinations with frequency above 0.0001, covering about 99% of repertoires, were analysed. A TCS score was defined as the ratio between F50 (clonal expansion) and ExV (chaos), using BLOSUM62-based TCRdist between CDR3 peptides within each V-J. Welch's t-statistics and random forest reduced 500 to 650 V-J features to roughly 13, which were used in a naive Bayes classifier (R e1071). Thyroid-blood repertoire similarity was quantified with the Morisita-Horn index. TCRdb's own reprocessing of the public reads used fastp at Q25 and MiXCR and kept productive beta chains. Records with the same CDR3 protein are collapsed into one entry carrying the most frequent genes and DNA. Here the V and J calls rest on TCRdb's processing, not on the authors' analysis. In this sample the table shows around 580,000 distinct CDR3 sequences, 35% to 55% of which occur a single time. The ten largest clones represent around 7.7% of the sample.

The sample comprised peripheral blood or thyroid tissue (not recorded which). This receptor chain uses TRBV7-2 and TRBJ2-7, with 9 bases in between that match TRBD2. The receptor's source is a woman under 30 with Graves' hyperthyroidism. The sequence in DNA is TGTGCCAGCAGCTTAAGCGCGGGAGGGCCCTACGAGCAGTACTTC. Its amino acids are CASSLSAGGPYEQYF.